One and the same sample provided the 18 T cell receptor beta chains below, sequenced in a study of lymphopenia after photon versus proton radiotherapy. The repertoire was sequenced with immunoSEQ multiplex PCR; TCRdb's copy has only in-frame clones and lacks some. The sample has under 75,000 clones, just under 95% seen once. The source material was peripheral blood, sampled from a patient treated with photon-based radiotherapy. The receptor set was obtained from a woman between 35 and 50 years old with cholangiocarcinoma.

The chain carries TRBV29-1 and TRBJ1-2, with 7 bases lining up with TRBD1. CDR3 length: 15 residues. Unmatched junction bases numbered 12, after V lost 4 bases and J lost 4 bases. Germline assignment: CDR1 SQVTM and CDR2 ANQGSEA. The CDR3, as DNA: TGCAGCGTTGTAGGGCGACAGGGAAGAGCCTATGGCTACACCTTC. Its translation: CSVVGRQGRAYGYTF.

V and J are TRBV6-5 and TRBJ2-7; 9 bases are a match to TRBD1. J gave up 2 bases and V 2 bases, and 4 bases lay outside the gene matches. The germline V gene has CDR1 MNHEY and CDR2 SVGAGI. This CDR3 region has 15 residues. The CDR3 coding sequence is TGTGCCAGCAGTTACGGGACAGGGTCCACCTACGAGCAGTACTTC. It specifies CASSYGTGSTYEQYF.

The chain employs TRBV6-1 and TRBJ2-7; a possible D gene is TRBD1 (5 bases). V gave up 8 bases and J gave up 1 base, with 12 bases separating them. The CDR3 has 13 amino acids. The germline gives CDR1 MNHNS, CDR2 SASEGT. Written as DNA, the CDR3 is TGTGCCAGCGGGGCACTGGATTCCTACGAGCAGTACTTC. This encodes CASGALDSYEQYF.

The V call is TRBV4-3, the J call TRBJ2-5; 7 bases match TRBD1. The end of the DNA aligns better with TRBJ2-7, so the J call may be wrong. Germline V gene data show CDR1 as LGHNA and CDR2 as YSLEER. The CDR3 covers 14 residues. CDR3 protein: CASRPNRGRNEQYF. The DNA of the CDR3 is TGCGCCAGCAGACCAAACAGGGGCCGCAACGAGCAGTACTTC.

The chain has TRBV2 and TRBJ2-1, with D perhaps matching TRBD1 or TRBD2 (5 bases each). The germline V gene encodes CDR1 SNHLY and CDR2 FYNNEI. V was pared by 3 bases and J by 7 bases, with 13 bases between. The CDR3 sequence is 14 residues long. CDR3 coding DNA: TGTGCCAGCAGTGACCGGGACCCCCGAAATGAGCAGTTCTTC. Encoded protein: CASSDRDPRNEQFF.

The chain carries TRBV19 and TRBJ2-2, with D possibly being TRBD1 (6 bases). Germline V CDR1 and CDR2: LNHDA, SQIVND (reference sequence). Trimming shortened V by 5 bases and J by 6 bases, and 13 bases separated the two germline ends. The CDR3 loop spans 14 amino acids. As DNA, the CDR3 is TGTGCCAGTAGTCTGGCAGGGGTCCCCGGGGAGCTGTTTTTT. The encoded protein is CASSLAGVPGELFF.

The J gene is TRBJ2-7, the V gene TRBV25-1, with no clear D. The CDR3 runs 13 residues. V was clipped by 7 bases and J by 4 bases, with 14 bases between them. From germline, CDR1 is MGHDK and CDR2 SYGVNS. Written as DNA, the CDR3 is TGTGCCAGCACTGATCGATGGCCGTACGAGCAGTACTTC. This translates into CASTDRWPYEQYF.

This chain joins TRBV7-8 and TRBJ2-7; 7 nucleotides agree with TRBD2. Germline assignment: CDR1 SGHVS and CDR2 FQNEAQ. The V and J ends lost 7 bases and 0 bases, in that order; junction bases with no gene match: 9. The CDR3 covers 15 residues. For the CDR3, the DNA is TGTGCCAGCACCCTTGGGGGAGGGAGCTCCTACGAGCAGTACTTC. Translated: CASTLGGGSSYEQYF.

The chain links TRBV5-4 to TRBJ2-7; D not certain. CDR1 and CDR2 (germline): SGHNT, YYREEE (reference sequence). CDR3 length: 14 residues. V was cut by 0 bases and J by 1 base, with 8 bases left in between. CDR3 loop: CASSLDQGSYEQYF. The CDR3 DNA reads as TGTGCCAGCAGCTTGGATCAAGGGTCCTACGAGCAGTACTTC.

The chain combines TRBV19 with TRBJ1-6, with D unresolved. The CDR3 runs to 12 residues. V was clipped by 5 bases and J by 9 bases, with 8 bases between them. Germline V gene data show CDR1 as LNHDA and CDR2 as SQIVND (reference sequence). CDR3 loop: CASSLAGSPLHF. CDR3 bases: TGTGCCAGTAGTCTAGCGGGTTCACCCCTCCACTTT.

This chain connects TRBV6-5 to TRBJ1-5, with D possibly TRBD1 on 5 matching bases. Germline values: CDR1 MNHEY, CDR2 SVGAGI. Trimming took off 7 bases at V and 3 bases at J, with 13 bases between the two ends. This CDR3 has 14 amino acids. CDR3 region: CASKRQNDNQPQHF. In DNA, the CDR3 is TGTGCCAGCAAACGACAGAACGACAATCAGCCCCAGCATTTT.

CDR3 protein: CASSELAGGTGELFF. CDR3 sequence (DNA): TGTGCCAGCAGTGAACTAGCGGGAGGAACCGGGGAGCTGTTTTTT. The chain employs TRBV6-1 and TRBJ2-2; TRBD2 agrees at 11 bases. The CDR3 spans 15 residues. In germline, CDR1 is MNHNS, CDR2 SASEGT. V gave up 2 bases and J gave up 5 bases; unmatched junction bases: 1.

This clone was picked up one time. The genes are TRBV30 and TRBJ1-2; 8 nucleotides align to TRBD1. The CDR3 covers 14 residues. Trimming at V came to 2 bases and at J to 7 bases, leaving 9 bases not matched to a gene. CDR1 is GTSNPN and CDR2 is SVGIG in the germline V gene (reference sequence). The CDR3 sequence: CAWSTSGGLGGYTF. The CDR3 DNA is TGTGCCTGGAGTACGTCAGGGGGCCTTGGTGGCTACACCTTC.

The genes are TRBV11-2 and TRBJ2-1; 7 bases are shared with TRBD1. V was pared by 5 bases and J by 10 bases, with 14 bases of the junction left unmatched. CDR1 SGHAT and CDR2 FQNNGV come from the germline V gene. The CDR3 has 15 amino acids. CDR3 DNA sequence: TGTGCCAGCAGCGATACCGGGACAGCCCCGGTGGAGCAGTTCTTC. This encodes CASSDTGTAPVEQFF.

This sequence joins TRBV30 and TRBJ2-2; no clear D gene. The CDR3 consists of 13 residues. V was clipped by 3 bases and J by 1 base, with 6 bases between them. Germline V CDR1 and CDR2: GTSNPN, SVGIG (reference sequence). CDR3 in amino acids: CAWSQRNTGELFF. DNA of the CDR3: TGTGCCTGGAGCCAGCGGAACACCGGGGAGCTGTTTTTT.

The CDR3: CASSSGYNQPQHF. DNA of the CDR3: TGTGCCAGCAGCTCGGGGTACAATCAGCCCCAGCATTTT. V usage is TRBV5-8 and J usage is TRBJ1-5; D is undetermined. This CDR3 comprises 13 residues. V lost 3 bases, J lost 3 bases, and 7 bases lay in between. Germline values: CDR1 SGHTS, CDR2 YDEGEE.

Here the CDR3 reads CASRDRSNTEAFF. Written as DNA, the CDR3 is TGTGCCAGTAGAGACAGATCGAACACTGAAGCTTTCTTT. V usage is TRBV19 and J usage is TRBJ1-1; D possibly corresponds to TRBD1 (5 bases). The germline CDR1 and CDR2 sequences are LNHDA and SQIVND (reference sequence). The CDR3 consists of 13 residues. The V end lost 6 bases, the J end lost 1 base, and 9 bases lay between the germline ends.

CDR3 in amino acids: CASSYPGQPFGYTF. The CDR3 DNA is TGTGCCAGCAGTTACCCGGGACAGCCCTTTGGCTACACCTTC. The chain combines TRBV6-5 with TRBJ1-2; 7 bases are shared with TRBD1. J gave up 7 bases and V 2 bases, and 7 bases lay outside the gene matches. Germline CDR1 is MNHEY and CDR2 is SVGAGI. The CDR3 is 14 amino acids.